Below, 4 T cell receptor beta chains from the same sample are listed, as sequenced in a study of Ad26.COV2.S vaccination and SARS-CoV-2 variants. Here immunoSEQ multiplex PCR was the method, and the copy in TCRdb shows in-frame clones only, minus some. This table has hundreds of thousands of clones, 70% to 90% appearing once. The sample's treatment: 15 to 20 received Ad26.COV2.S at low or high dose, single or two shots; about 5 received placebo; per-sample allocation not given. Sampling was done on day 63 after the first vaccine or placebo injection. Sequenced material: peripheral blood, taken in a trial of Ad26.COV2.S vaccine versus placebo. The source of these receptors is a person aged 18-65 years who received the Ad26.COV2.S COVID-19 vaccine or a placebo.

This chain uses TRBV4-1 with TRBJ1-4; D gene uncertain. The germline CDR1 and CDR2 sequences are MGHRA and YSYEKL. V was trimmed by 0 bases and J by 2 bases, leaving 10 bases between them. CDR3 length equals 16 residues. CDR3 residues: CASSQDGVRTNEKLFF. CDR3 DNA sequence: TGCGCCAGCAGCCAAGACGGCGTCAGGACTAATGAAAAACTGTTTTTT.

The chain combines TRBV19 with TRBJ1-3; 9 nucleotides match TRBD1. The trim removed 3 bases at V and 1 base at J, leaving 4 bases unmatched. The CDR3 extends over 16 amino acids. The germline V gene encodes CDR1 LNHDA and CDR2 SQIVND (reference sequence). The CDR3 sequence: CASSITGGTSGNTIYF. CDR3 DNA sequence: TGTGCCAGTAGTATCACAGGGGGCACGTCTGGAAACACCATATATTTT.

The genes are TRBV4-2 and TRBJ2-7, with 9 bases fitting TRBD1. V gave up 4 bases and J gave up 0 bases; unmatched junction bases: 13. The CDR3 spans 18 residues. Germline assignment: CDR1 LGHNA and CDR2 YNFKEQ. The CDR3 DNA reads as TGTGCCAGCAGCCCAATCCCCCCGGGACAGGGAAGCTCCTACGAGCAGTACTTC. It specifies CASSPIPPGQGSSYEQYF.

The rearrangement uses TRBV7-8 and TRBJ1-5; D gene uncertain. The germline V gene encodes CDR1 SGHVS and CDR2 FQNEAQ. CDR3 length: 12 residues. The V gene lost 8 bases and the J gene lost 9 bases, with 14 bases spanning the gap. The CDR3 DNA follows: TGTGCCAGCGACCCGGGCGGCGGGCCCCAGCATTTT. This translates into CASDPGGGPQHF.